A single sample gave rise to the 7 T cell receptor beta chains below, sequenced in a study of PD-1 blockade in classical Hodgkin lymphoma. No patient escaped relapse after autologous stem cell transplantation, and brentuximab vedotin exposure varied. Using immunoSEQ multiplex PCR, the repertoire was profiled, and TCRdb retains in-frame clones only, with some absent. This sample has nearly 55,000 clones; about 85% occur once, and the top ten carry 15% to 20%. The specimen was peripheral blood mononuclear cells (PBMCs), collected at baseline. These receptors were taken from a human donor with classical Hodgkin lymphoma.

The chain has TRBV7-6 and TRBJ1-1; TRBD1 is a possible D gene (6 bases). V was cut by 3 bases and J by 3 bases, with 11 bases left in between. CDR1 and CDR2 (germline): SGHVS, FNYEAQ. CDR3 length: 14 residues. The CDR3 DNA reads as TGTGCCAGCAGCTTGGGGGGGGCGGACACTGAAGCTTTCTTT. It encodes CASSLGGADTEAFF.

The CDR3 region is CASSPQGSGRTDTQYF. CDR3 nucleotide sequence: TGCGCCAGCAGCCCGCAAGGTAGCGGGAGAACAGATACGCAGTATTTT. The chain couples TRBV4-1 to TRBJ2-3; 9 nucleotides agree with TRBD2. Per germline, CDR1 MGHRA and CDR2 YSYEKL. Trimming at V came to 4 bases and at J to 3 bases, leaving 8 bases not matched to a gene. The CDR3 covers 16 residues.

This chain connects TRBV11-2 to TRBJ2-1, with 9 positions matching TRBD2. V lost 3 bases to trimming and J lost 9 bases; unmatched junction nucleotides: 9. CDR1 SGHAT and CDR2 FQNNGV come from the germline V gene. There are 15 residues in the CDR3. The CDR3 coding sequence is TGTGCCAGCAGCTTGGAGGCGGGAGGGCGGAGTGAGCAGTTCTTC. It encodes CASSLEAGGRSEQFF.

The V and J genes are TRBV9 and TRBJ1-2; unclear D gene. CDR1 and CDR2 from the germline V gene are SGDLS and YYNGEE. The V end lost 0 bases, the J end lost 3 bases, and 6 bases lay between the germline ends. This CDR3 contains 13 residues. DNA of the CDR3: TGTGCCAGCAGCGTAGGGAGAGACTATGGCTACACCTTC. Protein product: CASSVGRDYGYTF.

Turning to this clone: One end of the junction varies from germline; a read error may be responsible. The J gene is TRBJ1-6, the V gene TRBV2, with D hard to call. Germline CDR1 is SNHLY and CDR2 is FYNNEI. The CDR3 totals 11 residues. CDR3: CASSPPGASVF. CDR3 DNA: TGTGCCAGCAGTCCGCCGGGCGCATCGGTCTTT.

This rearrangement joins TRBV4-1 to TRBJ2-1; D ambiguous. The CDR3 length is 17 residues. CDR1 and CDR2 from the germline V gene are MGHRA and YSYEKL. V lost 0 bases and J 3 bases, leaving 15 bases between the germline ends. CDR3: CASSQDPGGRSYNEQFF. DNA for the CDR3: TGCGCCAGCAGCCAAGACCCCGGCGGAAGGAGCTACAATGAGCAGTTCTTC.

This clone showed up just a few times. The V call is TRBV7-9, the J call TRBJ1-2, with a possible D match to TRBD1 (5 bases). V was clipped by 8 bases and J by 5 bases, with 27 bases between them. CDR3 length equals 17 residues. Germline assignment: CDR1 SEHNR and CDR2 FQNEAQ (reference sequence). CDR3 residues: CASGRGAGRRNGYGYTF. CDR3 nucleotides: TGTGCCAGCGGGCGCGGGGCCGGAAGGCGGAATGGGTATGGCTACACCTTC. The variable domain in full, with the rest retrieved from reference TRBV7-9 and TRBJ1-2, is DTGVSQNPRHKITKRGQNVTFRCDPISEHNRLYWYRQTLGQGPEFLTYFQNEAQLEKSRLLSDRFSAERPKGSFSTLEIQRTEQGDSAMYLCASGRGAGRRNGYGYTFGSGTRLTVV.